This T cell receptor (beta chain) was found in a study of beta chain features in type 1 diabetes. Study-wide results and caveats: A possible short-template PCR bias applies equally to patients and controls. A closer apparent resemblance between naive, central memory and Treg TCRB repertoires was seen in patients than in healthy donors. The study found moderately but significantly shorter TCRB CDR3s in all four CD4+ subsets of Type 1 diabetes patients.

This clone was picked up a small number of times. Antigen unknown. The CDR3 has 14 amino acids. Per the germline V gene, CDR1 is GTSNPN and CDR2 is SVGIG (reference sequence). V was shortened by 1 base and J by 7 bases, with 14 bases between the two germline ends. The investigators reverse transcribed all of the isolated RNA, so they sequenced expressed TCRB transcripts. Clones were read by immunoSEQ multiplex PCR, and TCRdb kept only the in-frame ones, dropping some. The profile shows around 400,000 clones, roughly 13% of them singletons. A single heparinised blood sample, averaging approximately 100 mL, was obtained per donor.

The genes are TRBV30 and TRBJ1-5; D possibly corresponds to TRBD1 (6 bases). This sequence was found in a man between 18 and 29 years old in good health. Sequencing was carried out using naive CD4+ T cells from blood. This CDR3 is CAWSATGFKQPQHF. DNA for the CDR3: TGTGCCTGGAGTGCTACAGGGTTTAAACAGCCCCAGCATTTT. The full variable domain, with the rest looked up from reference TRBV30 and TRBJ1-5, is SQTIHQWPATLVQPVGSPLSLECTVEGTSNPNLYWYRQAAGRGLQLLFYSVGIGQISSEVPQNLSASRPQDRQFILSSKKLLLSDSGFYLCAWSATGFKQPQHFGDGTRLSIL.